Listed here are 30 T cell receptor beta chains from one sample, sequenced in a study of OX40 agonist ivuxolimab in advanced cancers. The protocol was immunoSEQ multiplex PCR, while the TCRdb copy is restricted to in-frame clones and leaves out a portion. The sample contains about 54,000 clones, roughly four fifths of which appear only once. Here the sequenced sample was CD4+ or CD8+ T cells sorted from blood, taken in a trial of the OX40 agonist ivuxolimab. All receptors come from an adult with an advanced solid tumor such as melanoma, head and neck, liver or kidney cancer.

The chain is built from TRBV6-1 and TRBJ2-7; D is perhaps TRBD1 (5 bases). V was shortened by 2 bases and J by 1 base, with 9 bases between the two germline ends. Germline V gene data show CDR1 as MNHNS and CDR2 as SASEGT. CDR3 length equals 14 residues. CDR3 amino acids: CASSEKGSSYEQYF. In DNA form, the CDR3 reads TGTGCCAGCAGTGAAAAGGGGTCATCCTACGAGCAGTACTTC.

V is TRBV5-1 and J is TRBJ2-5; D is perhaps TRBD1 or TRBD2 (5 bases each). This CDR3 region has 15 residues. The V gene's germline CDR1 is SGHRS and CDR2 YFSETQ. Between the trimmed V and J ends, which lost 7 bases and 3 bases, there was a span of 19 bases. CDR3 nucleotides: TGCGCCAGCGTAGACCCCGGGACGCCAGAAGAGACCCAGTACTTC. Translating gives CASVDPGTPEETQYF.

J is TRBJ1-1 and V is TRBV18; D remains ambiguous. The CDR3 covers 15 residues. Germline V gene sequence: CDR1 KGHSH, CDR2 LQKENI. Deletions cut 1 base from V and 1 base from J, with 10 bases between. CDR3 nucleotide sequence: TGTGCCAGCTCACCACGAGAGACGGCGAACACTGAAGCTTTCTTT. Its translation: CASSPRETANTEAFF.

This CDR3 is CASSQGGRNYGYTF. The DNA of the CDR3 is TGTGCCAGTTCCCAGGGAGGGCGCAACTATGGCTACACCTTC. The genes are TRBV19 and TRBJ1-2, with a possible D match to TRBD1 (5 bases). Germline lookup yields CDR1 LNHDA and CDR2 SQIVND (reference sequence). The CDR3 loop spans 14 amino acids. V lost 8 bases and J lost 2, with 15 bases in between.

The chain couples TRBV5-1 to TRBJ2-6, with 9 positions matching TRBD1. This CDR3 has 16 amino acids. V dropped 0 bases and J dropped 2; count of bases not matched to a gene: 0. The germline V gene has CDR1 SGHRS and CDR2 YFSETQ. CDR3 protein: CASSLGQGAGANVLTF. The DNA of the CDR3 is TGCGCCAGCAGCTTGGGACAGGGGGCTGGGGCCAACGTCCTGACTTTC. The entire variable domain, with the rest obtained from reference TRBV5-1 and TRBJ2-6, is as follows: KAGVTQTPRYLIKTRGQQVTLSCSPISGHRSVSWYQQTPGQGLQFLFEYFSETQRNKGNFPGRFSGRQFSNSRSEMNVSTLELGDSALYLCASSLGQGAGANVLTFGAGSRLTVL.

V usage is TRBV7-8 and J usage is TRBJ1-4; 9 bases align to TRBD1. Losses at the gene ends were 3 bases for V and 4 bases for J; bases not matched to a gene: 6. Germline V gene sequence: CDR1 SGHVS, CDR2 FQNEAQ. This CDR3 region has 16 residues. In DNA, the CDR3 is TGTGCCAGCAGCTTCACCGGACAGGGGATTAATGAAAAACTGTTTTTT. It is translated as CASSFTGQGINEKLFF.

The CDR3 reads CASRRDSNQPQHF. The CDR3 nucleotides read TGTGCCAGCAGGCGGGACAGCAATCAGCCCCAGCATTTT. The chain is built from TRBV6-1 and TRBJ1-5, with D perhaps TRBD1 (5 bases). This CDR3 contains 13 residues. CDR1 and CDR2 from the germline V gene are MNHNS and SASEGT. Between the trimmed V and J ends, which lost 6 bases and 1 base, there was a span of 7 bases.

This rearrangement joins TRBV5-1 to TRBJ1-1; D is unclear. Germline assignment: CDR1 SGHRS and CDR2 YFSETQ. Trimming removed 4 bases from V and 3 bases from J, with 16 bases in between. The CDR3 covers 15 residues. CDR3 nucleotides: TGCGCCAGCAGCAAGGACCGGGGAATGGACACTGAAGCTTTCTTT. Translation gives CASSKDRGMDTEAFF. The entire variable domain, with the rest obtained from reference TRBV5-1 and TRBJ1-1, is as follows: KAGVTQTPRYLIKTRGQQVTLSCSPISGHRSVSWYQQTPGQGLQFLFEYFSETQRNKGNFPGRFSGRQFSNSRSEMNVSTLELGDSALYLCASSKDRGMDTEAFFGQGTRLTVV.

The chain is built from TRBV18 and TRBJ1-4; 12 bases are shared with TRBD1. Germline CDR1 KGHSH, CDR2 LQKENI. J lost 5 bases, V lost 6 bases, and 4 bases had no gene match. The CDR3 sequence is 15 residues long. CDR3 residues: CASSGTGGANEKLFF. DNA for the CDR3: TGTGCCAGCTCGGGGACAGGGGGCGCAAATGAAAAACTGTTTTTT. The variable domain in full, with the rest retrieved from reference TRBV18 and TRBJ1-4, is NAGVMQNPRHLVRRRGQEARLRCSPMKGHSHVYWYRQLPEEGLKFMVYLQKENIIDESGMPKERFSAEFPKEGPSILRIQQVVRGDSAAYFCASSGTGGANEKLFFGSGTQLSVL.

Worth noting for this clone: This sample includes further DNA sequences coding for the same CDR3. V is TRBV5-6 and J is TRBJ1-5; tentatively, D is TRBD1 (5 bases). The CDR3 consists of 15 residues. With 4 bases removed from V and 0 bases from J, the gap between germline ends came to 11 bases. Germline V lookup: CDR1 SGHDT, CDR2 YYEEEE. In DNA form, the CDR3 reads TGTGCCAGCAGCCTAGCGGGGGGTAGCAATCAGCCCCAGCATTTT. Residues: CASSLAGGSNQPQHF.

V usage is TRBV27 and J usage is TRBJ1-2; TRBD1 agrees at 12 bases. V dropped 5 bases and J dropped 4; count of bases not matched to a gene: 11. Per the germline V gene, CDR1 is MNHEY and CDR2 is SMNVEV (reference sequence). CDR3 size: 17 residues. Written as DNA, the CDR3 is TGTGCCAGCAGTCTAAGGGGGGACAGGGGGCCCAGCTATGGCTACACCTTC. This sequence encodes CASSLRGDRGPSYGYTF.

The chain links TRBV4-2 to TRBJ2-4, with 7 bases that match TRBD2. The germline V gene encodes CDR1 LGHNA and CDR2 YNFKEQ. The CDR3 is 17 residues long. Trimming at V came to 3 bases and at J to 2 bases, leaving 10 bases not matched to a gene. CDR3 coding DNA: TGTGCCAGCAGCCAGAACGCGCTCGGGGGGACCAAAAACATTCAGTACTTC. Encoded protein: CASSQNALGGTKNIQYF.

The rearrangement joins TRBV27 to TRBJ2-7, with D possibly being TRBD1 or TRBD2 (5 bases each). The length of the CDR3 is 13 residues. Trimming took 6 bases from V and 0 from J, leaving 9 bases between them. Germline V gene lookup returns CDR1 MNHEY and CDR2 SMNVEV (reference sequence). The CDR3 reads CASSKGSSYEQYF. CDR3 nucleotide sequence: TGTGCCAGCAGCAAGGGGAGCTCCTACGAGCAGTACTTC.

This sequence joins TRBV2 and TRBJ2-1; D gene ambiguous. The V gene lost 4 bases and the J gene lost 7 bases, with 8 bases spanning the gap. This CDR3 region has 12 residues. Looked up from germline, CDR1 is SNHLY and CDR2 is FYNNEI. The CDR3 DNA reads as TGTGCCAGCAGTGGTATTGTGAATGAGCAGTTCTTC. Amino acids: CASSGIVNEQFF. Drawing the rest from reference TRBV2 and TRBJ2-1, the complete variable domain is EPEVTQTPSHQVTQMGQEVILRCVPISNHLYFYWYRQILGQKVEFLVSFYNNEISEKSEIFDDQFSVERPDGSNFTLKIRSTKLEDSAMYFCASSGIVNEQFFGPGTRLTVL.

This clone has more than one count but fewer than ten. J is TRBJ1-5 and V is TRBV5-8; D is possibly TRBD1 (6 bases). Germline values: CDR1 SGHTS, CDR2 YDEGEE. V was cut by 4 bases and J by 6 bases, with 14 bases left in between. This CDR3 comprises 14 residues. The CDR3 sequence is CASSRDTAGQPQHF. The CDR3 DNA reads as TGTGCCAGCAGCCGGGACACGGCCGGTCAGCCCCAGCATTTT.

V and J are TRBV13 and TRBJ1-1, with D possibly TRBD1 on 6 matching bases. With 6 bases removed from V and 3 bases from J, the gap between germline ends came to 11 bases. Germline V gives CDR1 PRHDT, CDR2 FYEKMQ (reference sequence). The CDR3 length is 13 residues. The DNA for the CDR3 is TGTGCCAGCAGAAAGGACAGTTACACTGAAGCTTTCTTT. As protein: CASRKDSYTEAFF.

The V gene is TRBV28, the J gene TRBJ2-7; D is unresolved. V dropped 7 bases and J dropped 4 bases, with 8 bases sitting between them. This CDR3 is 11 amino acids long. Germline V gives CDR1 MDHEN, CDR2 SYDVKM. This CDR3 reads CASTRLYEQYF. The CDR3 DNA sequence: TGTGCCAGCACCCGGTTGTACGAGCAGTACTTC.

This clone was counted a single time. CDR3 region: CASSLASGYSNQPQHF. Written as DNA, the CDR3 is TGTGCCAGCAGCCTCGCCAGCGGTTATAGCAATCAGCCCCAGCATTTT. The chain links TRBV7-2 to TRBJ1-5; no clear D gene. Deletions cut 5 bases from V and 0 bases from J, with 14 bases between. CDR1 and CDR2 from the germline V gene are SGHTA and FQGNSA. CDR3 length equals 16 residues.

The chain links TRBV19 to TRBJ2-7; 8 bases agree with TRBD1. V lost 6 bases to trimming and J lost 0 bases; unmatched junction nucleotides: 13. CDR1 LNHDA and CDR2 SQIVND come from the germline V gene (reference sequence). This CDR3 comprises 17 residues. The CDR3 reads CASSIQVGDRSSYEQYF. DNA of the CDR3: TGTGCCAGTAGCATCCAGGTTGGGGACAGGAGCTCCTACGAGCAGTACTTC.

This chain connects TRBV4-1 to TRBJ1-2, with a possible D match to TRBD1 (6 bases). V was clipped by 2 bases and J by 8 bases, with 21 bases between them. Per germline, CDR1 MGHRA and CDR2 YSYEKL. This CDR3 is built from 16 residues. CDR3 DNA sequence: TGCGCCAGCAGCCAACCCCGAATCCGACAGGCCCAGGGCTACACCTTC. This translates into CASSQPRIRQAQGYTF.

The chain has TRBV5-1 and TRBJ2-3, with a possible D match to TRBD1 (6 bases). Germline V gene data show CDR1 as SGHRS and CDR2 as YFSETQ. The CDR3 is 15 residues long. V lost 3 bases and J lost 2, with 13 bases in between. The CDR3, as DNA: TGCGCCAGCAGCTCCGCCGGGACATACACAGATACGCAGTATTTT. It yields the protein CASSSAGTYTDTQYF.

The chain combines TRBV7-9 with TRBJ2-5, with 7 positions matching TRBD1. The J call could be wrong; TRBJ2-7 is a better fit for the DNA end. CDR1 is SEHNR and CDR2 is FQNEAQ in the germline V gene (reference sequence). The CDR3 runs to 14 residues. DNA of the CDR3: TGTGCCAGCAGCTTCGGGACAGCCTCCTACGAGCAGTACTTC. Protein sequence: CASSFGTASYEQYF.

The rearrangement links TRBV18 to TRBJ2-7, with 12 bases that match TRBD1. The V gene end was trimmed by 5 bases and the J gene end by 3 bases; junction bases not matched to a gene: 11. CDR1 KGHSH and CDR2 LQKENI come from the germline V gene. The CDR3 length is 17 residues. DNA of the CDR3: TGTGCCAGCTCATGGGGCACCGGGACAGGGGGCCTCTACGAGCAGTACTTC. As protein: CASSWGTGTGGLYEQYF.

The chain has TRBV5-1 and TRBJ2-7; D ambiguous. The V and J ends lost 0 bases and 5 bases respectively, with 15 bases between them. This CDR3 spans 15 amino acids. Germline CDR1 and CDR2: SGHRS and YFSETQ. In nucleotides, the CDR3 is TGCGCCAGCAGCTTGGATGGGAAGATGCTCGACGAGCAGTACTTC. It specifies CASSLDGKMLDEQYF.

The chain links TRBV18 to TRBJ2-7; 12 bases match TRBD1. Germline V gene sequence: CDR1 KGHSH, CDR2 LQKENI. The ends lost 3 bases at V and 6 bases at J; junction bases unmatched: 3. The CDR3 has 14 amino acids. The CDR3 is CASSPGQGAAEQYF. CDR3 bases: TGTGCCAGCTCACCGGGACAGGGGGCAGCCGAGCAGTACTTC.

The chain is built from TRBV5-6 and TRBJ2-1, with 7 bases that match TRBD2. V was clipped by 6 bases and J by 6 bases; unmatched bases: 9. The CDR3 runs to 14 residues. Germline V lookup: CDR1 SGHDT, CDR2 YYEEEE. The chain's CDR3 is CASTPLGLSNEQFF. DNA for the CDR3: TGTGCCAGCACTCCGTTGGGACTAAGCAATGAGCAGTTCTTC. The full variable domain, in which reference TRBV5-6 and TRBJ2-1 provide the parts outside the CDR3, is DAGVTQSPTHLIKTRGQQVTLRCSPKSGHDTVSWYQQALGQGPQFIFQYYEEEERQRGNFPDRFSGHQFPNYSSELNVNALLLGDSALYLCASTPLGLSNEQFFGPGTRLTVL.

The J gene is TRBJ2-5, the V gene TRBV7-2, with D perhaps matching TRBD1 or TRBD2 (6 bases each). The CDR3 is made up of 16 amino acids. Germline V gene lookup returns CDR1 SGHTA and CDR2 FQGNSA. With 1 base removed from V and 3 bases from J, the gap between germline ends came to 15 bases. The CDR3 spells CASSLELGRGEETQYF. In DNA form, the CDR3 reads TGTGCCAGCAGCTTAGAACTAGGAAGGGGGGAAGAGACCCAGTACTTC.

The chain uses TRBV28 and TRBJ2-5, with D possibly being TRBD2 (6 bases). Germline V lookup: CDR1 MDHEN, CDR2 SYDVKM. Trimming pared 5 bases from V and 0 bases from J, leaving 16 bases between. This CDR3 region has 16 residues. The chain's CDR3 is CASSALAGRYQETQYF. The CDR3 DNA reads TGTGCCAGCAGTGCCCTGGCGGGGCGGTACCAAGAGACCCAGTACTTC.

Here the CDR3 reads CASSLESYSYEQYF. Here the CDR3 DNA reads TGCGCCAGCAGCTTGGAATCTTATAGCTACGAGCAGTACTTC. The chain has TRBV5-1 and TRBJ2-7; D remains ambiguous. Germline-derived CDR1 and CDR2 are SGHRS and YFSETQ. The CDR3 has 14 residues. V lost 0 bases, J lost 3 bases, and 10 bases lay in between.

The CDR3 DNA reads as TGTGCCAGCAGCTTAACCCAAGACGGCACAGATACGCAGTATTTT. Protein: CASSLTQDGTDTQYF. The V gene is TRBV7-3, the J gene TRBJ2-3, with D unclear. The germline V gene encodes CDR1 SGHTA and CDR2 FQGTGA. This CDR3 region has 15 residues. Trimming stripped 0 bases from V and 1 base from J, with 8 bases between.